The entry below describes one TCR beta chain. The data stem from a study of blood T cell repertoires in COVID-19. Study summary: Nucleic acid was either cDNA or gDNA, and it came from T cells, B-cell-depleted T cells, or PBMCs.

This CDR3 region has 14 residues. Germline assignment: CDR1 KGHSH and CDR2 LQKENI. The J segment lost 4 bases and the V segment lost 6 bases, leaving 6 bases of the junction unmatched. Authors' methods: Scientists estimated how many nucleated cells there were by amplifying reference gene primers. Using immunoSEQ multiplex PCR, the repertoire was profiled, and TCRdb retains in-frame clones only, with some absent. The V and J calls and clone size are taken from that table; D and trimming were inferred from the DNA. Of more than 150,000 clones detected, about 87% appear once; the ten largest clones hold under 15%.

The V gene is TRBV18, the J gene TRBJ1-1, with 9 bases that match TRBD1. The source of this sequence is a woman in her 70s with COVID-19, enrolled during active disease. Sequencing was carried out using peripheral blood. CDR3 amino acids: CASSPGTGLTEAFF. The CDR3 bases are TGTGCCAGCTCGCCCGGGACAGGGCTCACTGAAGCTTTCTTT.